The T cell receptor (beta chain) under discussion was sequenced for a study of T cells in Graves' hyperthyroidism and ophthalmopathy. Study as a whole: Peripheral blood collection took place at initial diagnosis, before any treatment.

Graves' hyperthyroidism without ophthalmopathy progression within 18 months was termed stable. Every diagnosis used clinical symptoms, serum thyroxine and TRAb, thyroid ultrasound and orbital computed tomography. Each 10 ml fresh peripheral blood draw supplied the PBMCs. What was amplified from RNA transcripts were TCR beta CDR3 regions. The study used the HTBI primer set for a first-round RT-PCR of the TCR CDR3. One entry per CDR3 protein results from TCRdb running MiXCR on the multiplex PCR reads. The sample holds about 420,000 distinct CDR3 sequences, 12% to 15% seen once. This clonotype has a count of ten or more. V was trimmed by 3 bases and J by 0 bases, leaving 9 bases between them. The CDR3 covers 14 residues. CDR1 and CDR2 from the germline V gene are SNHLY and FYNNEI.

V usage is TRBV2 and J usage is TRBJ2-7; TRBD1 might be the D (5 bases). The specimen sequenced was blood. The TCR was taken from a woman under 30 with Graves' hyperthyroidism. CDR3 region: CASSDLGASYEQYF. The CDR3 coding sequence is TGTGCCAGCAGTGATCTAGGGGCCTCCTACGAGCAGTACTTC.